Listed here are 5 T cell receptor beta chains from one sample, sequenced in a study of beta chain features in type 1 diabetes. The study reverse transcribed the entire isolated RNA, so it sequenced expressed TCRB transcripts. Repertoires were generated with immunoSEQ multiplex PCR, while TCRdb's copy carries only in-frame clones and drops some. The repertoire includes 300,000 to 400,000 clones, under 8.5% of them detected once, and approximately 0.44% sits in the top ten. Sequencing was performed on central memory CD4+ T cells from blood. The receptors were sampled from a woman aged 18-29 years in good health.

This clone has a count of ten or more. J is TRBJ1-1 and V is TRBV28, with D unclear. The CDR3 contains 11 residues. V was clipped by 10 bases and J by 0 bases, with 6 bases between them. From germline, CDR1 is MDHEN and CDR2 SYDVKM. The CDR3 nucleotides read TGTGCCACCCAGATGAACACTGAAGCTTTCTTT. It translates to CATQMNTEAFF. Based on the CDR3 plus reference TRBV28 and TRBJ1-1, the full variable domain is DVKVTQSSRYLVKRTGEKVFLECVQDMDHENMFWYRQDPGLGLRLIYFSYDVKMKEKGDIPEGYSVSREKKERFSLILESASTNQTSMYLCATQMNTEAFFGQGTRLTVV.

This clone was counted at least ten times. The chain has TRBV23-1 and TRBJ2-5; tentatively, D is TRBD2 (6 bases). TRBV23-1 is an open reading frame, and its role is uncertain. CDR3 length: 20 amino acids. V shed 4 bases and J shed 5 bases, with 32 bases lying between them. As DNA, the CDR3 is TGCGCCAGCAGTCTTAGTTGCGGTTTACGTACAAGGGGCGGGAAGGAGACCCAGTACTTC. It specifies CASSLSCGLRTRGGKETQYF.

The CDR3 coding sequence is TGTGCCTCAGGAAGGGAGGGGGCCGCTGGGGCCAACGTCCTGACTTTC. Residues: CASGREGAAGANVLTF. V usage is TRBV10-3 and J usage is TRBJ2-6; D possibly matches TRBD1 or TRBD2 (7 bases each). Trimming removed 11 bases at V and 2 bases at J, with 19 bases between. The germline V gene has CDR1 ENHRY and CDR2 SYGVKD. The CDR3 has 16 residues.

The sample holds many counts of this clone. V gene TRBV4-3 combines with J gene TRBJ2-1; TRBD2 agrees at 12 bases. J lost 9 bases, V lost 2 bases, and 5 bases had no gene match. This CDR3 region has 15 residues. Germline lookup yields CDR1 LGHNA and CDR2 YSLEER. The CDR3, as DNA: TGCGCCAGCAGCCAAATGACTAGCGGGAGTGGTGAGCAGTTCTTC. Amino acids: CASSQMTSGSGEQFF.

V is TRBV5-4 and J is TRBJ2-2; 7 bases are shared with TRBD2. Germline assignment: CDR1 SGHNT and CDR2 YYREEE (reference sequence). This CDR3 comprises 16 residues. The J segment lost 4 bases and the V segment lost 1 base, leaving 7 bases of the junction unmatched. The CDR3 region is CASSLTGGSVTGELFF. Here the CDR3 DNA reads TGTGCCAGCAGCTTGACTGGCGGGAGTGTCACCGGGGAGCTGTTTTTT.